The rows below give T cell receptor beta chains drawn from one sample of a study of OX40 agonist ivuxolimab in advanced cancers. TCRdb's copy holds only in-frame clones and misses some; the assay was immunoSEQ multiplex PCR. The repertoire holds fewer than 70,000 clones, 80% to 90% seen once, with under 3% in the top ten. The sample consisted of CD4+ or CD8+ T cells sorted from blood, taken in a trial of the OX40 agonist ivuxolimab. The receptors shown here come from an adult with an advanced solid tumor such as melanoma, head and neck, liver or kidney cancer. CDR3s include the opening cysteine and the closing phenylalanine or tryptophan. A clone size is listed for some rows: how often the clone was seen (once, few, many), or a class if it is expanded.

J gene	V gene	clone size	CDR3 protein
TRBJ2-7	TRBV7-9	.	CATSAWGHESSYEQYF
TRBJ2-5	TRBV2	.	CASSVETQYF
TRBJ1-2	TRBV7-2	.	CASSLDRGHHYGYTF
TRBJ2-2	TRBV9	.	CASSPSGSRTGELFF
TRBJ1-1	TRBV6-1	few	CASNQGYWLSEAFF
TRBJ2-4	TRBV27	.	CASSLPRVTKNIQYF
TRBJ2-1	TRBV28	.	CASSLYRVSNEQFF
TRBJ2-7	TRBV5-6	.	CASTSAMQGNYEQYF
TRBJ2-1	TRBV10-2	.	CASRVTDNEQFF
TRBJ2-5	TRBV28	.	CASSFDRGIETQYF
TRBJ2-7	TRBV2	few	CASSPSSYEQYF
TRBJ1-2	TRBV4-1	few	CASSRTGGSYGYTF
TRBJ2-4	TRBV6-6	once	CASSPRDRGSKNIQYF
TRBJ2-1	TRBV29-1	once	CSVLAGVSDEQFF
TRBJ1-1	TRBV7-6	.	CASSLRYVGNTEAFF
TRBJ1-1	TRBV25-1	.	CASSPGTGVFF
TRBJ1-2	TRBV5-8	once	CASSRRALGGGYTF
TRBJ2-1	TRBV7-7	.	CASSTDRNNEQFF
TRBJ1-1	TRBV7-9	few	CASSPSGAGFPEAFF
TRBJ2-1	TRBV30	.	CAWSTGDRGYNEQFF
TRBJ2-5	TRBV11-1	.	CASSLTDQETQYF
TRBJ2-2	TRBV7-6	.	CASSKRGVRTGELFF